Shown below are 17 T cell receptor beta chains from a single sample sequenced in a study of cytotoxic CD8 clonotypes in ibrutinib-treated CLL. Generated by immunoSEQ multiplex PCR, the TCRdb table keeps only in-frame clones and is missing some. Here the sample spans 150,000 to 200,000 clones, roughly 77% being singletons. Material: PBMCs, obtained after 12 months of ibrutinib treatment. The origin of the receptors is a human donor with chronic lymphocytic leukemia.

The chain links TRBV5-1 to TRBJ1-2; 9 nucleotides match TRBD1. The CDR3 spans 14 residues. CDR1 is SGHRS and CDR2 is YFSETQ in the germline V gene. The trim removed 4 bases at V and 6 bases at J, leaving 7 bases unmatched. CDR3 protein: CASSGTGTGNGYTF. For the CDR3, the DNA is TGCGCCAGCAGCGGGACAGGGACTGGGAATGGCTACACCTTC.

The gene calls are TRBV4-1 and TRBJ2-1; maybe TRBD2 (5 bases). The CDR3 sequence is 16 residues long. CDR1 is MGHRA, CDR2 YSYEKL, per germline. The V end lost 0 bases, the J end lost 10 bases, and 19 bases lay between the germline ends. As DNA, the CDR3 is TGCGCCAGCAGCCAAGAGAGCGGACTTCACCCGGGGGAGCAGTTCTTC. Translating it yields CASSQESGLHPGEQFF.

In its sample, this clone was seen a few times. The chain employs TRBV19 and TRBJ2-7, with TRBD1 identical over 9 bases. The CDR3 runs to 15 residues. V lost 5 bases and J lost 7; bases outside the gene matches: 12. Germline loops: CDR1 LNHDA, CDR2 SQIVND (reference sequence). DNA for the CDR3: TGTGCCAGTAGTTTGTCAACCGGGACAGGGCTGGAGCAGTACTTC. It yields the protein CASSLSTGTGLEQYF.

The CDR3, as DNA: TGTGCCAGCAGAGTGTCAGGGCCCACTGAAGCTTTCTTT. It encodes CASRVSGPTEAFF. The chain joins TRBV28 to TRBJ1-1; D is perhaps TRBD1 (5 bases). This CDR3 has 13 residues. V was clipped by 6 bases and J by 4 bases, with 12 bases between them. Per germline, CDR1 MDHEN and CDR2 SYDVKM.

The chain carries TRBV28 and TRBJ2-4; D is undetermined. Germline V gives CDR1 MDHEN, CDR2 SYDVKM. The germline V and J ends were trimmed by 4 bases and 0 bases, with 10 bases remaining between them. The CDR3 runs to 15 residues. DNA of the CDR3: TGTGCCAGCAGTTCAGCTATCCTAGCCAAAAACATTCAGTACTTC. Translating gives CASSSAILAKNIQYF. The full variable domain, with the rest looked up from reference TRBV28 and TRBJ2-4, is DVKVTQSSRYLVKRTGEKVFLECVQDMDHENMFWYRQDPGLGLRLIYFSYDVKMKEKGDIPEGYSVSREKKERFSLILESASTNQTSMYLCASSSAILAKNIQYFGAGTRLSVL.

In its sample, this clone was seen a few times. The chain joins TRBV14 to TRBJ1-5, with D unresolved. CDR3 length equals 13 residues. V lost 4 bases and J 0 bases, leaving 4 bases between the germline ends. The germline CDR1 and CDR2 sequences are SGHDN and FVKESK. The CDR3 spells CASSPDSNQPQHF. The CDR3, as DNA: TGTGCCAGCAGCCCCGATAGCAATCAGCCCCAGCATTTT.

The rearrangement joins TRBV5-1 to TRBJ1-1, with a possible D match to TRBD1 (5 bases). Germline V lookup: CDR1 SGHRS, CDR2 YFSETQ. V was pared by 3 bases and J by 4 bases, with 16 bases between. The CDR3 spans 15 residues. CDR3 coding DNA: TGCGCCAGCAGCTCCTACAGGTGGGTCGGCACTGAAGCTTTCTTT. As protein: CASSSYRWVGTEAFF.

The chain links TRBV2 to TRBJ2-7, with a possible D match to TRBD2 (6 bases). This CDR3 comprises 14 residues. The ends were cut back, 7 bases at V and 1 base at J, with 14 bases in the middle. From germline, CDR1 is SNHLY and CDR2 FYNNEI. This CDR3 is CASKQAGTSYEQYF. CDR3 DNA: TGTGCCAGCAAGCAGGCAGGGACTTCCTACGAGCAGTACTTC.

The chain joins TRBV5-4 to TRBJ1-6; unclear D gene. This CDR3 region has 13 residues. CDR1 is SGHNT, CDR2 YYREEE, per germline (reference sequence). V shed 8 bases and J shed 7 bases, with 13 bases lying between them. CDR3 in DNA: TGTGCCAGTTCTGGGCCTGACAATTCACCCCTCCACTTT. Amino acid sequence: CASSGPDNSPLHF.

V gene TRBV5-8 combines with J gene TRBJ2-3; 8 bases fit TRBD2. V dropped 4 bases and J dropped 8; count of bases not matched to a gene: 9. CDR1 SGHTS and CDR2 YDEGEE come from the germline V gene. The CDR3 is 14 residues long. CDR3 DNA sequence: TGTGCCAGCAGCCAGCTTACGGGACTAGGTACGCAGTATTTT. This sequence encodes CASSQLTGLGTQYF.

J is TRBJ1-5 and V is TRBV5-5; D perhaps matches TRBD1 (6 bases). V was cut by 4 bases and J by 1 base, with 12 bases left in between. The CDR3 runs to 15 residues. Germline CDR1 and CDR2: SGHKS and YYEKEE (reference sequence). The CDR3 sequence: CASSPLGTSNQPQHF. CDR3 sequence (DNA): TGTGCCAGCAGCCCCCTTGGGACAAGCAATCAGCCCCAGCATTTT.

This chain connects TRBV6-5 to TRBJ1-1; TRBD1 is a possible D gene (6 bases). Germline assignment: CDR1 MNHEY and CDR2 SVGAGI. V was cut by 3 bases and J by 11 bases, with 16 bases left in between. This CDR3 has 13 residues. The CDR3 region is CASSYSDSSAAFF. The CDR3 nucleotides are TGTGCCAGCAGTTATTCGGACAGTAGTGCGGCTTTCTTT.

The chain recombines TRBV10-3 with TRBJ2-1, with D perhaps assigned TRBD1 or TRBD2 (7 bases each). There are 13 residues in the CDR3. Germline V gene data show CDR1 as ENHRY and CDR2 as SYGVKD. The ends were cut back, 10 bases at V and 9 bases at J, with 19 bases in the middle. CDR3 nucleotide sequence: TGTGCCAGCACTGGGCAGGGGGGGATTGAGCAGTTCTTC. The encoded protein is CASTGQGGIEQFF.

The CDR3 sequence is CASSLADGYNEQFF. The CDR3 DNA sequence: TGTGCCAGCAGCTTAGCTGATGGGTACAATGAGCAGTTCTTC. The V gene is TRBV11-1, the J gene TRBJ2-1; D is unresolved. CDR3 length equals 14 residues. Trimming stripped 0 bases from V and 4 bases from J, with 7 bases between. Per the germline V gene, CDR1 is SGHAT and CDR2 is FQDESV (reference sequence).

The rearrangement uses TRBV27 and TRBJ1-5; possible D gene TRBD1, 6 bases. The CDR3 totals 15 residues. V lost 5 bases to trimming and J lost 1 base, with 12 bases between them. Germline-derived CDR1 and CDR2 are MNHEY and SMNVEV (reference sequence). CDR3: CASSPGVRSNQPQHF. The CDR3 region has the DNA TGTGCCAGCAGTCCAGGGGTCAGGAGCAATCAGCCCCAGCATTTT.

This chain connects TRBV27 to TRBJ2-7; the D call may be TRBD1 or TRBD2 (5 bases each). V lost 6 bases to trimming and J lost 3 bases, with 15 bases between them. The CDR3 has 14 residues. Germline CDR1 and CDR2: MNHEY and SMNVEV (reference sequence). The CDR3 bases are TGTGCCAGCAGGGGGGTAGTGGAACACTACGAGCAGTACTTC. As protein: CASRGVVEHYEQYF.

The gene calls are TRBV6-1 and TRBJ2-2; perhaps TRBD1 as D (6 bases). Germline V gene lookup returns CDR1 MNHNS and CDR2 SASEGT. Trimming removed 2 bases from V and 5 bases from J, with 12 bases in between. There are 15 residues in the CDR3. The CDR3 DNA is TGTGCCAGCAGTGAAAACAGGGTAGGGACCGGGGAGCTGTTTTTT. Protein: CASSENRVGTGELFF.